The clone carrying this TCR beta chain has just a few counts. The target antigen is unknown. These data belong to a study of cytomegalovirus exposure and HLA in healthy donors. Study background: An earlier analysis found 117 million unique TCR beta sequences from approximately 190 million T cells. The study's findings and limits: An apparent linkage of common viral pathogens to several of the most significant clusters emerged in a later analysis. The authors judged a highly shared variant cluster likely a sequencing artifact. A later analysis found that most CMV-associated TCR beta chains appeared HLA-restricted.

J lost 6 bases, V lost 3 bases, and 4 bases had no gene match. CDR3 size: 13 residues. Germline loops: CDR1 MDHEN, CDR2 SYDVKM. The PCR made use of 60 Vbeta and 13 Jbeta primers. Profiling relied on immunoSEQ multiplex PCR, and the TCRdb table lists in-frame clones only, not all of them. Here the sample spans 100,000 to 150,000 clones, about 10% being singletons. The specimen was PBMCs. The rearrangement joins TRBV28 to TRBJ2-7; 8 bases fit TRBD1. The clonotype originates from a woman between 18 and 29 years old in good health and CMV-seropositive. The CDR3 region is CASSFHRGVEQYF. CDR3 DNA sequence: TGTGCCAGCAGTTTCCACAGGGGGGTCGAGCAGTACTTC.